Below are 22 T cell receptor beta chains sequenced from a single sample in a study of T-cell memory formation after mild COVID-19 (dated by TCRdb to the early 2020s). Library method: 5' RACE. Sequenced on an Illumina NovaSeq 6000. The public reads were reanalyzed by TCRdb: fastp trimming at Q25, MiXCR alignment, in-frame beta chains only. Rows with one shared CDR3 protein collapse into an entry with the most common genes and DNA. The sample table holds approximately 250,000 distinct CDR3 sequences, of which approximately 15% were seen once. Of the sample, 20% to 25% is held by the ten largest clones. Source material: PBMCs or a T cell subset sorted from them (not recorded which). The receptors shown here come from a man aged 18 to 29 who had mild COVID-19 (a few samples of this study predate the infection). The sample titles of this study are shuffled in the database, so cell type and time point are left out; the donor was told from shared clones.

The sample holds a few counts of this clonotype. The V gene is TRBV7-9, the J gene TRBJ2-3, with D perhaps matching TRBD1 or TRBD2 (5 bases each). V lost 1 base and J 1 base, leaving 12 bases between the germline ends. CDR1 and CDR2 (germline): SEHNR, FQNEAQ (reference sequence). The CDR3 loop spans 16 amino acids. In DNA form, the CDR3 reads TGTGCCAGCAGCTTAGGGTGGGGACCGCGCACAGATACGCAGTATTTT. Protein: CASSLGWGPRTDTQYF.

The V and J genes are TRBV20-1 and TRBJ2-5; 11 nucleotides agree with TRBD2. In germline, CDR1 is DFQATT, CDR2 SNEGSKA (reference sequence). J was trimmed by 5 bases and V by 7 bases; bases with no gene match: 3. CDR3 length: 12 residues. CDR3 sequence: CSGSGGAETQYF. As DNA, the CDR3 is TGCAGTGGTAGCGGGGGGGCCGAGACCCAGTACTTC.

The chain couples TRBV7-2 to TRBJ2-2; tentatively, D is TRBD1 (5 bases). CDR1 and CDR2 (germline): SGHTA, FQGNSA. V lost 2 bases and J 2 bases, leaving 12 bases between the germline ends. The CDR3 consists of 16 residues. The CDR3 DNA follows: TGTGCCAGCAGCTTATACGGCAGGGCAAACACCGGGGAGCTGTTTTTT. Encoded protein: CASSLYGRANTGELFF.

This clonotype was observed once. This chain uses TRBV11-2 with TRBJ1-4, with D unclear. V was cut by 6 bases and J by 4 bases, with 15 bases left in between. The CDR3 is 15 amino acids. Germline CDR1 reads SGHAT; CDR2 reads FQNNGV. The chain's CDR3 is CASRRPGGFNEKLFF. CDR3 DNA: TGTGCCAGCAGACGTCCGGGTGGCTTTAATGAAAAACTGTTTTTT. Full variable domain (rest looked up from reference TRBV11-2 and TRBJ1-4): EAGVAQSPRYKIIEKRQSVAFWCNPISGHATLYWYQQILGQGPKLLIQFQNNGVVDDSQLPKDRFSAERLKGVDSTLKIQPAKLEDSAVYLCASRRPGGFNEKLFFGSGTQLSVL.

The chain is built from TRBV7-2 and TRBJ2-3; D perhaps matches TRBD1 (6 bases). From germline, CDR1 is SGHTA and CDR2 FQGNSA. Trimming stripped 5 bases from V and 0 bases from J, with 9 bases between. This CDR3 has 14 residues. The CDR3 loop reads CASSVGQSTDTQYF. Written as DNA, the CDR3 is TGTGCCAGCAGCGTCGGACAGAGCACAGATACGCAGTATTTT.

The rearrangement links TRBV29-1 to TRBJ1-1; D remains unclear. The CDR3 totals 12 residues. CDR1 and CDR2 from the germline V gene are SQVTM and ANQGSEA. With 6 bases removed from V and 4 bases from J, the gap between germline ends came to 12 bases. The CDR3 DNA sequence: TGCAGCGTAACCCATGGGATCACTGAAGCTTTCTTT. Translation: CSVTHGITEAFF.

This clonotype was detected a few times. The chain couples TRBV3-1 to TRBJ2-2, with D tentatively TRBD2 (6 bases). Germline CDR1 and CDR2: LGHDT and YNNKEL (reference sequence). This CDR3 region has 14 residues. V gave up 4 bases and J gave up 3 bases, with 9 bases separating them. CDR3 in DNA: TGTGCCAGCAGCCCGGCTAGCGACACCGGGGAGCTGTTTTTT. It specifies CASSPASDTGELFF.

This clonotype showed up just a few times. The V gene is TRBV4-3, the J gene TRBJ1-3; the D is unclear. V shed 4 bases and J shed 0 bases, with 10 bases lying between them. The CDR3 runs 15 residues. Germline V CDR1 and CDR2: LGHNA, YSLEER. The CDR3 protein is CASSRSTDSGNTIYF. DNA of the CDR3: TGCGCCAGCAGCCGATCCACAGACTCTGGAAACACCATATATTTT.

The chain carries TRBV27 and TRBJ1-2; 7 nucleotides line up with TRBD1. The CDR3 is 15 amino acids. In germline, CDR1 is MNHEY, CDR2 SMNVEV (reference sequence). The trim removed 5 bases at V and 1 base at J, leaving 7 bases unmatched. Here the CDR3 reads CASSPGQEINYGYTF. CDR3 coding DNA: TGTGCCAGCAGTCCCGGACAGGAAATTAACTATGGCTACACCTTC.

J is TRBJ2-7 and V is TRBV6-6, with 8 bases lining up with TRBD1. The CDR3 contains 13 residues. From germline, CDR1 is MNHNY and CDR2 SVGAGI (reference sequence). Losses at the gene ends were 5 bases for V and 7 bases for J; bases not matched to a gene: 7. CDR3 sequence reads: CASSQTGVSEQYF. The DNA for the CDR3 is TGTGCCAGCAGTCAGACAGGGGTCTCGGAGCAGTACTTC.

This clonotype was counted a few times. This chain connects TRBV7-2 to TRBJ1-6; D remains unclear. V was trimmed by 6 bases and J by 10 bases, leaving 10 bases between them. This CDR3 is built from 12 residues. Germline V gene lookup returns CDR1 SGHTA and CDR2 FQGNSA. The CDR3 nucleotides read TGTGCCAGCAGAGCGCAAGGGTCACCCCTCCACTTT. This sequence encodes CASRAQGSPLHF.

This chain connects TRBV5-8 to TRBJ1-1; D remains unclear. From germline, CDR1 is SGHTS and CDR2 YDEGEE. V lost 2 bases and J lost 4, with 12 bases in between. The length of the CDR3 is 14 residues. CDR3 in amino acids: CASSFSGVVTEAFF. In DNA, the CDR3 is TGTGCCAGCAGCTTTTCCGGGGTTGTCACTGAAGCTTTCTTT.

The chain joins TRBV10-3 to TRBJ1-1, with D perhaps matching TRBD1 (5 bases). The CDR3 has 14 residues. Trimming left V 7 bases short and J 0 bases short, with 12 bases between. Germline assignment: CDR1 ENHRY and CDR2 SYGVKD. The CDR3 region has the DNA TGTGCCATCATGCAGGGCCTAATGAACACTGAAGCTTTCTTT. Residues: CAIMQGLMNTEAFF.

The chain uses TRBV12-3 or TRBV12-4 and TRBJ2-7; D is unclear. V was pared by 7 bases and J by 2 bases, with 12 bases between. The CDR3 runs 13 residues. Written as DNA, the CDR3 is TGTGCCAGCACCAAAGACTGGACCTACGAGCAGTACTTC. Translation: CASTKDWTYEQYF.

This clonotype has just a few counts. This chain joins TRBV12-3 or TRBV12-4 and TRBJ1-3; D ambiguous. Trimming shortened V by 6 bases and J by 0 bases, and 15 bases separated the two germline ends. This CDR3 comprises 16 residues. In DNA form, the CDR3 reads TGTGCCAGCAGCCCCCCACAGCGATACTCTGGAAACACCATATATTTT. This codes for CASSPPQRYSGNTIYF.

This chain connects TRBV24-1 to TRBJ2-3; D is ambiguous. There are 15 residues in the CDR3. The germline CDR1 and CDR2 sequences are KGHDR and SFDVKD. V was shortened by 4 bases and J by 3 bases, with 13 bases between the two germline ends. The CDR3 nucleotides are TGTGCCACCAGTGAAGAGCAGCCTGGAACAGATACGCAGTATTTT. Protein: CATSEEQPGTDTQYF.

This sequence joins TRBV7-2 and TRBJ2-1, with 10 bases aligning to TRBD2. There are 14 residues in the CDR3. With 3 bases clipped from V and 9 bases from J, the junction kept 5 bases outside the gene matches. Germline V gene data show CDR1 as SGHTA and CDR2 as FQGNSA. This CDR3 is CASSFTSGKAEQFF. CDR3 bases: TGTGCCAGCAGCTTTACTAGCGGGAAGGCTGAGCAGTTCTTC.

This clonotype was detected a few times. V gene TRBV4-1 combines with J gene TRBJ1-2; unclear D gene. The CDR3 spans 15 residues. The germline V and J ends were trimmed by 5 bases and 3 bases, with 16 bases remaining between them. Germline CDR1 is MGHRA and CDR2 is YSYEKL. This chain's CDR3 is CASSLSDAIHYGYTF. The CDR3, as DNA: TGCGCCAGCAGCTTATCGGACGCGATCCACTATGGCTACACCTTC.

This clonotype was detected a few times. V and J are TRBV30 and TRBJ2-5, with D perhaps TRBD1 or TRBD2 (6 bases each). V was pared by 2 bases and J by 5 bases, with 21 bases between. CDR3 length equals 16 residues. The germline gives CDR1 GTSNPN, CDR2 SVGIG (reference sequence). CDR3 sequence reads: CAWSNTGTLSRETQYF. CDR3 bases: TGTGCCTGGAGTAACACAGGGACTCTTAGCCGGGAGACCCAGTACTTC. The full variable domain, its missing parts supplied by reference TRBV30 and TRBJ2-5, is SQTIHQWPATLVQPVGSPLSLECTVEGTSNPNLYWYRQAAGRGLQLLFYSVGIGQISSEVPQNLSASRPQDRQFILSSKKLLLSDSGFYLCAWSNTGTLSRETQYFGPGTRLLVL.

This chain links TRBV20-1 with TRBJ2-1; 8 bases agree with TRBD2. Germline V CDR1 and CDR2: DFQATT, SNEGSKA (reference sequence). This CDR3 contains 14 residues. Germline trimming cut 4 bases from V and 9 bases from J; bases unmatched to any gene: 11. The CDR3 spells CSATGLAASIEQFF. The CDR3 bases are TGCAGTGCTACCGGACTAGCCGCAAGCATTGAGCAGTTCTTC.

This clonotype was picked up a small number of times. The rearrangement uses TRBV7-2 and TRBJ1-3; D remains unclear. Trimming shortened V by 2 bases and J by 0 bases, and 8 bases separated the two germline ends. Germline V gene data show CDR1 as SGHTA and CDR2 as FQGNSA. This CDR3 spans 15 amino acids. The CDR3 reads CASSLREFSGNTIYF. The CDR3 DNA reads TGTGCCAGCAGCTTAAGAGAGTTCTCTGGAAACACCATATATTTT.

This clonotype has a handful of counts. This chain links TRBV9 with TRBJ2-1, with D perhaps assigned TRBD1 or TRBD2 (5 bases each). V was cut by 0 bases and J by 0 bases, with 19 bases left in between. Per germline, CDR1 SGDLS and CDR2 YYNGEE. This CDR3 contains 19 residues. The CDR3 region is CASSVERRRGTDSYNEQFF. In nucleotides, the CDR3 is TGTGCCAGCAGCGTAGAGAGGCGGAGAGGGACGGACTCCTACAATGAGCAGTTCTTC.